This T cell receptor (beta chain) emerged from a study of cytomegalovirus exposure and HLA in healthy donors. Amplification used 60 Vbeta primers and 13 Jbeta primers. Generated by immunoSEQ multiplex PCR, the TCRdb table keeps only in-frame clones and is missing some. The sample carries approximately 200,000 clones, around 80% recorded once. Overall study findings and caveats: Versus the roughly 670-donor mean, an Asian-associated ancestry cluster reportedly showed fewer N-insertions in a later analysis. According to the study, 180 or so TCR beta chains were cytomegalovirus-associated.

CDR3 size: 16 residues. Germline V gene sequence: CDR1 SGHDT, CDR2 YYEEEE. A word on this clone: Its antigen is still unknown.

This TCR derives from a girl aged 2 to 9 in good health and CMV-seronegative. Input material: PBMCs. The chain joins TRBV5-6 to TRBJ2-5, with 9 nucleotides matching TRBD1. The J call may be mistaken, given a closer DNA end match to TRBJ2-7. The CDR3 loop is CASSLGSGQGYSEQYF. CDR3 in DNA: TGTGCCAGCAGCTTGGGATCGGGACAGGGATACTCCGAGCAGTACTTC.